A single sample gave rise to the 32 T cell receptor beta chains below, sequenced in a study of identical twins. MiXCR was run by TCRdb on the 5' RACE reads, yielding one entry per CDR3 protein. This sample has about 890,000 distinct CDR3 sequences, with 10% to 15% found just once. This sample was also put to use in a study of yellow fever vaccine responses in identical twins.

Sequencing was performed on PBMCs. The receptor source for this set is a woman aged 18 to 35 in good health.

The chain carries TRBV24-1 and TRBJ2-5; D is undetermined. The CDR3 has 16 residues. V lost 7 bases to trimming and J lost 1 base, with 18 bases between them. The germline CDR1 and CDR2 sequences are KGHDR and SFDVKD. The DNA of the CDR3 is TGTGCCACCAGACTAAGAAGTTTAATAAGCCAAGAGACCCAGTACTTC. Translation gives CATRLRSLISQETQYF.

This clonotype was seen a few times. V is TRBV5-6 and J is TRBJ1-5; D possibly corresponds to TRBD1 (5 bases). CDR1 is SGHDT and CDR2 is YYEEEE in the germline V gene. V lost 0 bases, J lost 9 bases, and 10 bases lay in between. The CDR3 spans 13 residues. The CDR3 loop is CASSLGDGGPQHF. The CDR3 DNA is TGTGCCAGCAGCTTGGGGGACGGAGGGCCCCAGCATTTT. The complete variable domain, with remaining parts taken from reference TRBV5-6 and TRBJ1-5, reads DAGVTQSPTHLIKTRGQQVTLRCSPKSGHDTVSWYQQALGQGPQFIFQYYEEEERQRGNFPDRFSGHQFPNYSSELNVNALLLGDSALYLCASSLGDGGPQHFGDGTRLSIL.

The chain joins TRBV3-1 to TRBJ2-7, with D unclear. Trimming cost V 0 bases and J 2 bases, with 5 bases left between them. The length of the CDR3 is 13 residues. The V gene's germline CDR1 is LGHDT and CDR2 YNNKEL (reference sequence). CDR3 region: CASSQDGAYEQYV. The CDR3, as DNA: TGTGCCAGCAGCCAAGACGGAGCCTACGAGCAGTACGTC.

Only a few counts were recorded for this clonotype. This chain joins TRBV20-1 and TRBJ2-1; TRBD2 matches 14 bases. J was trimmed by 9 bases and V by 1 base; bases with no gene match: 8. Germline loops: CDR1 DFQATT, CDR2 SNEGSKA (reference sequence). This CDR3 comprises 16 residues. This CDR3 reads CSARARGTSGRIEQFF. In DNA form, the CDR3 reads TGCAGTGCTAGAGCCCGTGGGACTAGCGGGAGAATTGAGCAGTTCTTC.

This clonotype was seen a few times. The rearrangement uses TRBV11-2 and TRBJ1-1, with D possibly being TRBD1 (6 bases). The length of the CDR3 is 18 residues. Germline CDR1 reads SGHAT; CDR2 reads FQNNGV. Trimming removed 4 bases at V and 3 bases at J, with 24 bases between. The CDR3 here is CASSSPPGPMNRDTEAFF. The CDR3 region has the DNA TGTGCCAGCAGCTCCCCGCCGGGACCGATGAACAGGGACACTGAAGCTTTCTTT.

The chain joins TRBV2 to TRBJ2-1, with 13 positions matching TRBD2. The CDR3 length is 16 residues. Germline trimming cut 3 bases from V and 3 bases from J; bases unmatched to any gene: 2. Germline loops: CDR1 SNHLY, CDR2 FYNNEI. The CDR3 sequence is CASSDGTSGNYNEQFF. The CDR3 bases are TGTGCCAGCAGTGACGGGACTAGCGGGAACTACAATGAGCAGTTCTTC.

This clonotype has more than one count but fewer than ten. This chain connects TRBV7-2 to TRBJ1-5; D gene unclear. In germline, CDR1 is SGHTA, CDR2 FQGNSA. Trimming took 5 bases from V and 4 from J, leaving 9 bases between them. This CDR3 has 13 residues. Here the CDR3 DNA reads TGTGCCAGCAGCCCAACCACGAATCAGCCCCAGCATTTT. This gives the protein CASSPTTNQPQHF.

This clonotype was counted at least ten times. In DNA form, the CDR3 reads TGTGCCAGCAGTTACGGAGGGTTTACCTACAATGAGCAGTTCTTC. Translation: CASSYGGFTYNEQFF. The chain has TRBV6-2 or TRBV6-3 and TRBJ2-1; D is perhaps TRBD2 (6 bases). Deletions cut 2 bases from V and 2 bases from J, with 10 bases between. This CDR3 has 15 residues. Germline V lookup: CDR1 MNHEY, CDR2 SVGEGT.

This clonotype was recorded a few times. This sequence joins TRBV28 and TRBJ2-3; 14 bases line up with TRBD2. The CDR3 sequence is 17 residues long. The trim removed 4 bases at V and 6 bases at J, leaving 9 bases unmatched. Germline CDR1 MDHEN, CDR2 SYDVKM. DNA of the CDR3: TGTGCCAGCAGTTCCCCGGGACTAGCGGGGGTCAGGGATACGCAGTATTTT. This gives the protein CASSSPGLAGVRDTQYF.

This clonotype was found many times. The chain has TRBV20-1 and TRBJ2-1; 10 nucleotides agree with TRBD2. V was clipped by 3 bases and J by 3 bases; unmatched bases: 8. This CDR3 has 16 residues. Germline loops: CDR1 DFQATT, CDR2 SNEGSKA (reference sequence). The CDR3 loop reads CSASPILAGDYNEQFF. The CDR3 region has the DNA TGCAGTGCTAGCCCAATTCTAGCGGGGGACTACAATGAGCAGTTCTTC.

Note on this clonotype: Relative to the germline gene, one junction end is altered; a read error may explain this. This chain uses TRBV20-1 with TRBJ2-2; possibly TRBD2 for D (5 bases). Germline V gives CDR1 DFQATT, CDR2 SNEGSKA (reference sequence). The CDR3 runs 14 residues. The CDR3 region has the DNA TGCAGTGCTCCCATTGCAGGAGGTACCGGGAAGCTGTTTTTT. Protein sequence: CSAPIAGGTGKLFF.

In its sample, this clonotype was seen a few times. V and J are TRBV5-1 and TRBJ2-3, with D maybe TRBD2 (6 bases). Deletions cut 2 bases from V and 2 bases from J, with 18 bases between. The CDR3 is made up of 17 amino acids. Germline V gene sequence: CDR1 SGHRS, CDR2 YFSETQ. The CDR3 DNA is TGCGCCAGCAGCTTTTCGGGAGTCCACGCCCTCACAGATACGCAGTATTTT. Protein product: CASSFSGVHALTDTQYF.

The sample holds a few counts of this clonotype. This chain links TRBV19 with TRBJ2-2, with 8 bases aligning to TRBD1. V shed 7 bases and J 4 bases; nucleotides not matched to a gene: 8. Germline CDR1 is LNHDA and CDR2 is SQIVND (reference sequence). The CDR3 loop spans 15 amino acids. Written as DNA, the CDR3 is TGTGCCAGTATTCTCCAGGGGGCGTCCACCGGGGAGCTGTTTTTT. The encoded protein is CASILQGASTGELFF. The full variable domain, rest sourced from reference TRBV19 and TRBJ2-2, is DGGITQSPKYLFRKEGQNVTLSCEQNLNHDAMYWYRQDPGQGLRLIYYSQIVNDFQKGDIAEGYSVSREKKESFPLTVTSAQKNPTAFYLCASILQGASTGELFFGEGSRLTVL.

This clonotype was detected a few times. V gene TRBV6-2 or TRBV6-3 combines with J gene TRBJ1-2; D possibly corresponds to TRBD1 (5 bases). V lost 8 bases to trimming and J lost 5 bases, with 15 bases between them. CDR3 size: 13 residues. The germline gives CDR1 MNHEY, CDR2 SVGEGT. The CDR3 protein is CASGQPGLYGYTF. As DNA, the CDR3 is TGTGCCAGCGGCCAACCGGGGCTGTATGGCTACACCTTC.

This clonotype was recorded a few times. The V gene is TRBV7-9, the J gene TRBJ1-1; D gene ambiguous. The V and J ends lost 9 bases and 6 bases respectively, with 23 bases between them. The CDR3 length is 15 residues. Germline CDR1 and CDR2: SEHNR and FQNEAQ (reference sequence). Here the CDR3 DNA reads TGTGCCAGTGTCCCAATTAGGTCCGCGATCTCTGAAGCTTTCTTT. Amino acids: CASVPIRSAISEAFF.

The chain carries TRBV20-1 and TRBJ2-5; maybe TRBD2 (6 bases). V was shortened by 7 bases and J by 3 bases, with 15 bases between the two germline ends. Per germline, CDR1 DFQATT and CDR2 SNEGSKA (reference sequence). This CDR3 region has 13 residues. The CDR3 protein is CSVTPRDEETQYF. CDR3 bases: TGCAGTGTCACCCCGCGGGACGAAGAGACCCAGTACTTC.

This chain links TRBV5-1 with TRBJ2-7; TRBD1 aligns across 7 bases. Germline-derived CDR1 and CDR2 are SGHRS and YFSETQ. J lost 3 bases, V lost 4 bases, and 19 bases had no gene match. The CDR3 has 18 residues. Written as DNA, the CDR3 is TGCGCCAGCAGCATGGATATGGGAAACAGGGGAAAAGGCTACGAGCAGTACTTC. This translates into CASSMDMGNRGKGYEQYF. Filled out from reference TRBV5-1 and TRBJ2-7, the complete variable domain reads KAGVTQTPRYLIKTRGQQVTLSCSPISGHRSVSWYQQTPGQGLQFLFEYFSETQRNKGNFPGRFSGRQFSNSRSEMNVSTLELGDSALYLCASSMDMGNRGKGYEQYFGPGTRLTVT.

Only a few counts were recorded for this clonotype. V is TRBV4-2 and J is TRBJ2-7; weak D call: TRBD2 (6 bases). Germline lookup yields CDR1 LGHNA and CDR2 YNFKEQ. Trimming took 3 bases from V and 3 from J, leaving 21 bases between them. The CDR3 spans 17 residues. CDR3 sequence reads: CASSQEGMETIYYEQYF. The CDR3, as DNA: TGTGCCAGCAGCCAGGAGGGGATGGAGACCATCTACTACGAGCAGTACTTC.

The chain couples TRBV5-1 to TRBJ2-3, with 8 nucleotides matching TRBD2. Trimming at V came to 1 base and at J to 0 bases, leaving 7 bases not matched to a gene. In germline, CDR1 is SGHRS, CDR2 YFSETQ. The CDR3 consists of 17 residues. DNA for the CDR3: TGCGCCAGCAGCTTGCCCTTAGCGGGGACGAGCACAGATACGCAGTATTTT. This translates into CASSLPLAGTSTDTQYF.

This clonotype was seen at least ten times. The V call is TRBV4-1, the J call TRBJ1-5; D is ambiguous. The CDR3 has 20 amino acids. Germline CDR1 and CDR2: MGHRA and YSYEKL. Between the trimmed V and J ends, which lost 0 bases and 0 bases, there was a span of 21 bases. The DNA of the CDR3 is TGCGCCAGCAGCCAAGATCCGAAATTTACACGCGATTATAGCAATCAGCCCCAGCATTTT. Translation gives CASSQDPKFTRDYSNQPQHF.

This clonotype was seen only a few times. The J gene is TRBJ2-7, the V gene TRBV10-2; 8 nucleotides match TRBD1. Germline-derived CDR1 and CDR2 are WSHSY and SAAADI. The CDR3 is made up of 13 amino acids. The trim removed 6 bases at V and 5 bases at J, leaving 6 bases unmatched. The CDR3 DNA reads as TGCGCCAGCAGGGACCGACAGGGGAACGAGCAGTACGTC. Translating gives CASRDRQGNEQYV.

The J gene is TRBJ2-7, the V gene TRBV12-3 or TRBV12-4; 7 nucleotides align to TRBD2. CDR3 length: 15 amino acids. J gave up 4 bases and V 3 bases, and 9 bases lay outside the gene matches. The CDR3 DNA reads TGTGCCAGCAGTTTCGGGGGGACGGCTGAGTACGAGCAGTACTTC. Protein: CASSFGGTAEYEQYF.

CDR3 loop: CASSLTGASSGNTIYF. CDR3 bases: TGTGCCAGCAGCTTGACAGGGGCCTCCTCTGGAAACACCATATATTTT. The chain recombines TRBV7-9 with TRBJ1-3; TRBD1 matches at 8 bases. The CDR3 totals 16 residues. Trimming cost V 3 bases and J 0 bases; bases outside gene matches: 4. CDR1 is SEHNR, CDR2 FQNEAQ, per germline (reference sequence).

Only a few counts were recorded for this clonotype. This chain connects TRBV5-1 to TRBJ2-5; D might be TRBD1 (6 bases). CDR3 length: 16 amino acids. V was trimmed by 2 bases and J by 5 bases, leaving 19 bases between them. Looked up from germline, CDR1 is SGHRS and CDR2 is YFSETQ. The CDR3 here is CASSFQGKSGRETQYF. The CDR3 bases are TGCGCCAGCAGCTTTCAGGGGAAATCGGGACGGGAGACCCAGTACTTC.

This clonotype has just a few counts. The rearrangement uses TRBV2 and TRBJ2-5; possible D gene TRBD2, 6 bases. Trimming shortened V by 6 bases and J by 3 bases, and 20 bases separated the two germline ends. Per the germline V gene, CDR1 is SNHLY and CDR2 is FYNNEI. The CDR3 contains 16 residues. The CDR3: CASRKNRLVREETQYF. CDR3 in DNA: TGTGCCAGCAGGAAAAACCGACTAGTCAGGGAAGAGACCCAGTACTTC.

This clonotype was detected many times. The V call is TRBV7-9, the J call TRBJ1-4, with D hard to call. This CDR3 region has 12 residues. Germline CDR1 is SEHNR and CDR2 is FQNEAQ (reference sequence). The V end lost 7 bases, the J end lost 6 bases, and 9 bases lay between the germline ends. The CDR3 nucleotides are TGTGCCAGCACCAGCCCGTATGAAAAACTGTTTTTT. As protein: CASTSPYEKLFF.

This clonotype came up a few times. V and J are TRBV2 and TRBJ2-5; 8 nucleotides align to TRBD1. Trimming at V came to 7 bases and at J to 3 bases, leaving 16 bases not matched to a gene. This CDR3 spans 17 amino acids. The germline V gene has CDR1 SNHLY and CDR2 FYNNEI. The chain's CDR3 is CASNQDRDYTLEETQYF. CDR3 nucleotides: TGTGCCAGCAACCAGGACAGGGATTACACGCTGGAAGAGACCCAGTACTTC.

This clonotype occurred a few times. The CDR3 sequence is CASSLSGDSPYEQYF. The CDR3 DNA is TGCGCCAGCAGCTTGAGCGGAGACAGCCCCTACGAGCAGTACTTC. The V and J genes are TRBV5-1 and TRBJ2-7, with D possibly being TRBD1 or TRBD2 (5 bases each). Germline CDR1 is SGHRS and CDR2 is YFSETQ. The CDR3 runs 15 residues. V dropped 1 base and J dropped 2 bases, with 13 bases sitting between them.

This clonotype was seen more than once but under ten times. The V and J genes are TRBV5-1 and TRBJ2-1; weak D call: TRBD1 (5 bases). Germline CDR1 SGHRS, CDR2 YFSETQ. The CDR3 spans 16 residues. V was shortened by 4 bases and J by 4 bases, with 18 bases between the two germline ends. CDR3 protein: CASSKLTGRGYNEQFF. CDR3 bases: TGCGCCAGCAGCAAACTCACCGGAAGGGGTTACAATGAGCAGTTCTTC.

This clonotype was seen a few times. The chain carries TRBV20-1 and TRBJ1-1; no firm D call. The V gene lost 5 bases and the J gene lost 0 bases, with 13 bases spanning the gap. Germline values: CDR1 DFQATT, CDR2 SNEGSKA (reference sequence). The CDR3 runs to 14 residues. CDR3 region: CSAFKDGMNTEAFF. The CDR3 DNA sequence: TGCAGTGCTTTTAAGGACGGAATGAACACTGAAGCTTTCTTT.

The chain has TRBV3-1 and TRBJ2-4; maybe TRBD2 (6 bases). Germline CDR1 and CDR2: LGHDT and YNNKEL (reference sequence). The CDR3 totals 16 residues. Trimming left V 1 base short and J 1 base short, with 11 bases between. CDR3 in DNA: TGTGCCAGCAGCCAAGTGACTAGTAGGGCCAAAAACATTCAGTACTTC. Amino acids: CASSQVTSRAKNIQYF.

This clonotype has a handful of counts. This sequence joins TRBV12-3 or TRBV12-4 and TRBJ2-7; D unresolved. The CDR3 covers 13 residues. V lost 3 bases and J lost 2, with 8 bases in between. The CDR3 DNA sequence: TGTGCCAGCAGTTTGGTCGGTCCCTACGAGCAGTACGTC. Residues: CASSLVGPYEQYV.